One and the same sample provided the 2 T cell receptor beta chains below, sequenced in a study of long-term antiretroviral therapy in people with HIV (dated 2022 in TCRdb). The immunoSEQ hsTCRB v3.0 assay was used at survey level resolution to sequence the TRB variable region. This immuneACCESS table, as held by TCRdb, lists in-frame sequences with V and J called but not all clones. Of the missing ones, under half trace to an unresolved V gene in checked studies; the others have no known cause. This sample gives over 15,000 clones in total; approximately 79% of them show up just once. The ten largest account for roughly 6.7% of the sample. Sequencing used unsorted PBMCs, obtained at the start of antiretroviral therapy, before treatment. The receptors shown here come from a young man with HIV.

The CDR3 here is CASSFEGLDEAFF. The CDR3 DNA reads TGTGCCAGCAGCTTCGAGGGGTTGGATGAAGCTTTCTTT. The chain links TRBV7-2 to TRBJ1-1, with D possibly matching TRBD1 (5 bases). Trimming removed 3 bases from V and 7 bases from J, with 12 bases in between. The CDR3 runs 13 residues. The germline V gene encodes CDR1 SGHTA and CDR2 FQGNSA. The entire variable domain, with the rest obtained from reference TRBV7-2 and TRBJ1-1, is as follows: GAGVSQSPSNKVTEKGKDVELRCDPISGHTALYWYRQSLGQGLEFLIYFQGNSAPDKSGLPSDRFSAERTGGSVSTLTIQRTQQEDSAVYLCASSFEGLDEAFFGQGTRLTVV.

V gene TRBV25-1 combines with J gene TRBJ1-4; TRBD1 might be the D (6 bases). CDR3 length: 17 amino acids. Trimming took 3 bases from V and 2 from J, leaving 16 bases between them. Looked up from germline, CDR1 is MGHDK and CDR2 is SYGVNS. CDR3 coding DNA: TGTGCCAGCAGTGATTACATTAACGGACAGACTAATGAAAAACTGTTTTTT. Protein sequence: CASSDYINGQTNEKLFF.